This record covers a single T cell receptor beta chain. Method: immunoSEQ multiplex PCR; TCRdb's copy keeps in-frame clones and lacks some. The table includes over 350,000 clones, about 87% detected once. This sample was included in a study of blood T cell repertoires in COVID-19. The CDR3 is made up of 15 amino acids. Unmatched junction bases numbered 3, after V lost 2 bases and J lost 4 bases. Germline V gene lookup returns CDR1 MNHNS and CDR2 SASEGT. This clonotype was sampled from a woman in her forties or fifties who had recovered from COVID-19. The sequenced sample was PBMCs or T cells enriched from blood (not recorded which). The chain combines TRBV6-1 with TRBJ1-4, with TRBD1 matching over 8 bases. The CDR3 loop reads CASSERQGYNEKLFF. In DNA, the CDR3 is TGTGCCAGCAGTGAAAGACAGGGGTATAATGAAAAACTGTTTTTT.